The rows below give T cell receptor beta chains drawn from one sample of a study of shared clonotypes between healthy human individuals. Clones were read by immunoSEQ multiplex PCR, and TCRdb kept only the in-frame ones, dropping some. The sample has about 530,000 clones, roughly 85% seen once. Sequenced sample: PBMCs. Receptors were obtained from a woman aged 40 to 50 in good health. Some clones in this sample may be carry-over from other donors' samples. Both conserved end residues are part of each CDR3. Each record gives: J gene, V gene, D gene, clone size, CDR3 length, CDR3 DNA, CDR3 protein. The D gene is left open where the match is weak. Clone size is stated in some rows and not others, as once, few, many or a class when expanded.

J gene: TRBJ2-1
V gene: TRBV11-2
D gene: NA
clone size: NA
CDR3 length: 15
CDR3 DNA: TGTGCCAGCAGCTTAGGGGCGGGAAGATACAATGAGCAGTTCTTC
CDR3 protein: CASSLGAGRYNEQFF

J gene: TRBJ2-3
V gene: TRBV6-5
D gene: NA
clone size: NA
CDR3 length: 13
CDR3 DNA: TGTGCCACACGGGGAAGGGGCCGTGGTACGCAGTATTTT
CDR3 protein: CATRGRGRGTQYF

J gene: TRBJ2-1
V gene: TRBV6-1
D gene: TRBD2
clone size: NA
CDR3 length: 12
CDR3 DNA: TGTGCCACTACGGGGAGGGACAATGAGCAGTTCTTC
CDR3 protein: CATTGRDNEQFF

J gene: TRBJ2-3
V gene: TRBV7-3
D gene: TRBD2
clone size: NA
CDR3 length: 15
CDR3 DNA: TGTGCCAGCAGCCCCGGTAGCGGGAACACAGATACGCAGTATTTT
CDR3 protein: CASSPGSGNTDTQYF

J gene: TRBJ2-7
V gene: TRBV2
D gene: TRBD1
clone size: NA
CDR3 length: 14
CDR3 DNA: TGTGCCAGCAGTCGGGACAGGGGGCTCTACGAGCAGTACTTC
CDR3 protein: CASSRDRGLYEQYF

J gene: TRBJ2-7
V gene: TRBV10-3
D gene: TRBD1
clone size: NA
CDR3 length: 16
CDR3 DNA: TGTGCCATCAGTGTCCGAGGGGACAGGGGGTCCTACGAGCAGTACTTC
CDR3 protein: CAISVRGDRGSYEQYF

J gene: TRBJ2-2
V gene: TRBV7-3
D gene: NA
clone size: NA
CDR3 length: 14
CDR3 DNA: TGTGCCAGCAGTATGATAAGCGTCACCGGGGAGCTGTTTTTT
CDR3 protein: CASSMISVTGELFF

J gene: TRBJ1-2
V gene: TRBV18
D gene: NA
clone size: few
CDR3 length: 15
CDR3 DNA: TGTGCCAGCTCACCTCCTTCTCTCGAGTCCTATGGCTACACCTTC
CDR3 protein: CASSPPSLESYGYTF

J gene: TRBJ1-1
V gene: TRBV11-2
D gene: NA
clone size: few
CDR3 length: 15
CDR3 DNA: TGTGCCAGCAGCATCCAACAGACCATGAACACTGAAGCTTTCTTT
CDR3 protein: CASSIQQTMNTEAFF

J gene: TRBJ2-3
V gene: TRBV25-1
D gene: TRBD1
clone size: NA
CDR3 length: 18
CDR3 DNA: TGTGCCAGCAGTTCCCGGAGCCCGGACAGGGGGCAAACAGATACGCAGTATTTT
CDR3 protein: CASSSRSPDRGQTDTQYF

J gene: TRBJ1-5
V gene: TRBV28
D gene: TRBD1
clone size: NA
CDR3 length: 19
CDR3 DNA: TGTGCCAGCAGTTTATTAGGGGGGACAGGGGTCTTGGGCAATCAGCCCCAGCATTTT
CDR3 protein: CASSLLGGTGVLGNQPQHF

J gene: TRBJ2-6
V gene: TRBV11-2
D gene: NA
clone size: few
CDR3 length: 13
CDR3 DNA: TGTGCCAGCAGCTTCTCTGGGGCCAACGTCCTGACTTTC
CDR3 protein: CASSFSGANVLTF

J gene: TRBJ2-1
V gene: TRBV28
D gene: NA
clone size: NA
CDR3 length: 13
CDR3 DNA: TGTGCCAGCCATGGGGGCTCCTACAATGAGCAGTTCTTC
CDR3 protein: CASHGGSYNEQFF

J gene: TRBJ2-3
V gene: TRBV2
D gene: TRBD1
clone size: once
CDR3 length: 14
CDR3 DNA: TGTGCCAGCAGGGCGGCAGGGGGCGCAGATACGCAGTATTTT
CDR3 protein: CASRAAGGADTQYF

J gene: TRBJ2-7
V gene: TRBV27
D gene: TRBD1
clone size: NA
CDR3 length: 14
CDR3 DNA: TGTGCCAGCAGTTTTAACCGGGACAGCTACGAGCAGTACTTC
CDR3 protein: CASSFNRDSYEQYF

J gene: TRBJ2-7
V gene: TRBV5-8
D gene: NA
clone size: NA
CDR3 length: 15
CDR3 DNA: TGTGCCAGCAGTCCAGACAGGAGCACTCTCTACGAGCAGTACTTC
CDR3 protein: CASSPDRSTLYEQYF

J gene: TRBJ2-7
V gene: TRBV6-5
D gene: NA
clone size: NA
CDR3 length: 15
CDR3 DNA: TGTGCCAGCAGTGTAAGACAGGACCCTTCCTACGAGCAGTACTTC
CDR3 protein: CASSVRQDPSYEQYF

J gene: TRBJ1-4
V gene: TRBV27
D gene: NA
clone size: NA
CDR3 length: 15
CDR3 DNA: TGTGCCAGCAGTCCCCAAGTTGCAACTAATGAAAAACTGTTTTTT
CDR3 protein: CASSPQVATNEKLFF

J gene: TRBJ2-3
V gene: TRBV27
D gene: NA
clone size: NA
CDR3 length: 15
CDR3 DNA: TGTGCCAGCAGTTTCAACAGCGGAAACACAGATACGCAGTATTTT
CDR3 protein: CASSFNSGNTDTQYF

J gene: TRBJ2-5
V gene: TRBV2
D gene: NA
clone size: NA
CDR3 length: 14
CDR3 DNA: TGTGCCAGCAGTTGGGCAGGTGCCCCAGAGACCCAGTACTTC
CDR3 protein: CASSWAGAPETQYF

J gene: TRBJ2-7
V gene: TRBV4-1
D gene: NA
clone size: NA
CDR3 length: 13
CDR3 DNA: TGCGCCAGCAGCCAAGGGCCCGGTTCCGAGCAGTACTTC
CDR3 protein: CASSQGPGSEQYF

J gene: TRBJ1-2
V gene: TRBV5-1
D gene: TRBD1
clone size: NA
CDR3 length: 15
CDR3 DNA: TGCGCCAGCAGTCGAGGACAGGGTCTAGGCTATGGCTACACCTTC
CDR3 protein: CASSRGQGLGYGYTF